This T cell receptor (beta chain) came from a study of regulatory T cells in long-lasting Graves disease. Overall study findings and caveats: Few sampled subjects may have lowered accuracy.

The authors built TCR beta libraries using iRepertoire HTBI primers and Arm-PCR of CDR3 regions. Per the original methods: Segment identification across samples yielded 60 to 80 TRBV and more than 11 TRBJ segments. Using its own MiXCR run on the multiplex PCR reads, TCRdb lists one record per CDR3 protein. What appears here as the V and J calls and clone size reflects TCRdb's work, not the paper's. The table shows some 330,000 distinct CDR3 sequences, with roughly 25% occurring only once. This CDR3 region has 13 residues. Germline CDR1 is SEHNR and CDR2 is FQNEAQ (reference sequence). V gave up 3 bases and J gave up 2 bases, with 7 bases separating them. The table lists this clonotype with a few counts. As yet, its antigen is unknown. Time point: persistent/refractory GD, antithyroid drugs over 5 years with positive TRAb. RNA isolated from PBMCs was used to make the TCR library.

This chain links TRBV7-9 with TRBJ1-2; D is unclear. Sample: peripheral blood mononuclear cells (PBMCs), taken when the disease was refractory, from a patient treated with antithyroid drugs. This receptor was obtained from a woman in her 40s with Graves disease. The DNA for the CDR3 is TGTGCCAGCAGCTTGGCGCAGAACTATGGCTACACCTTC. This translates into CASSLAQNYGYTF.